This T cell receptor beta chain emerged from a study of OX40 agonist ivuxolimab in advanced cancers. Across the whole study: Patients were treated with intravenous ivuxolimab, dosed at 0.01 to 10 mg/kg and infused every 2 weeks.

Regarding the study as a whole: Antigen targets of the expanded peripheral T cells went undetermined. Relative to CD4+, CD8+ T cells held more expanded clones on average.

Method: immunoSEQ multiplex PCR; TCRdb's copy keeps in-frame clones and lacks some. The sample shows approximately 90,000 clones, approximately 88% of them seen only once. In regard to this clone: Its antigen is as yet unknown.

Germline lookup yields CDR1 MDHEN and CDR2 SYDVKM. The CDR3 sequence is 20 residues long. Trimming took 3 bases from V and 0 from J, leaving 24 bases between them. This TCR derives from an adult with an advanced solid tumor such as melanoma, head and neck, liver or kidney cancer. The material sequenced was CD4+ or CD8+ T cells sorted from blood, taken in a trial of the OX40 agonist ivuxolimab. The chain employs TRBV28 and TRBJ1-5, with D maybe TRBD1 (6 bases). The CDR3 coding sequence is TGTGCCAGCAGTTTGTTTCCGGAGACAGGAGACAGTTATAGCAATCAGCCCCAGCATTTT. Encoded protein: CASSLFPETGDSYSNQPQHF.